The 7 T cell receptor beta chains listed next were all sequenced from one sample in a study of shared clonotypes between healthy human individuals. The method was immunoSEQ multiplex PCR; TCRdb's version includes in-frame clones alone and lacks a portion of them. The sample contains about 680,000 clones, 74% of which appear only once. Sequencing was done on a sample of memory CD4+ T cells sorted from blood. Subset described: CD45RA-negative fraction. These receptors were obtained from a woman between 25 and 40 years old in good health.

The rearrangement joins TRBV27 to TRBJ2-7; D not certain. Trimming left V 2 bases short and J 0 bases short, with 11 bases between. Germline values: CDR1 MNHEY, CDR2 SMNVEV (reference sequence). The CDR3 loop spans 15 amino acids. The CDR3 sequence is CASSLLSGASYEQYF. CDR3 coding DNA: TGTGCCAGCAGTTTACTTTCGGGTGCCTCCTACGAGCAGTACTTC.

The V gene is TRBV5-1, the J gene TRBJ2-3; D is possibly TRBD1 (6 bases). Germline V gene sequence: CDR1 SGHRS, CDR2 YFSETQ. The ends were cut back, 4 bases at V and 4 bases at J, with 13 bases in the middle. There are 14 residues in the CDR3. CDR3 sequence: CASSPTGGADTQYF. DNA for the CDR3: TGCGCCAGCAGCCCGACAGGTGGAGCAGATACGCAGTATTTT.

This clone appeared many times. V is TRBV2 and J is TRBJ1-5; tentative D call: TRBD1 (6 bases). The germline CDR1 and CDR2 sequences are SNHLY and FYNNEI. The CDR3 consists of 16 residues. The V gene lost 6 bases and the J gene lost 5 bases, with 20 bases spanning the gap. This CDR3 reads CASRRDGAGAYQPQHF. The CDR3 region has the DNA TGTGCCAGCAGGCGCGATGGGGCAGGGGCGTATCAGCCCCAGCATTTT.

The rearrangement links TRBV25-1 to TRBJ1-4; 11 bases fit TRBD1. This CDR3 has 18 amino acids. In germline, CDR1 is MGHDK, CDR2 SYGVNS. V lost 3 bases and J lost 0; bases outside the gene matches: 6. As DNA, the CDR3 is TGTGCCAGCAGTGATCCCGGGACAGGGGGTGCAACTAATGAAAAACTGTTTTTT. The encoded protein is CASSDPGTGGATNEKLFF.

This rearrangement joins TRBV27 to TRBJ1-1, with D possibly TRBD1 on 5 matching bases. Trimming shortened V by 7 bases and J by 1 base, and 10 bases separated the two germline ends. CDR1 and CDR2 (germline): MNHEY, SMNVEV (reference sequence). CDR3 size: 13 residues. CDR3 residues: CASKGGQNTEAFF. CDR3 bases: TGTGCCAGCAAAGGCGGACAGAACACTGAAGCTTTCTTT.

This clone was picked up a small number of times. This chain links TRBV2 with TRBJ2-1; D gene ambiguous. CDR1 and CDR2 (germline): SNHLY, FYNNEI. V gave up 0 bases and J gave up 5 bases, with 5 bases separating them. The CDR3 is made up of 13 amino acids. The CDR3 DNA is TGTGCCAGCAGTGAAGCGCTTAACAATGAGCAGTTCTTC. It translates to CASSEALNNEQFF.

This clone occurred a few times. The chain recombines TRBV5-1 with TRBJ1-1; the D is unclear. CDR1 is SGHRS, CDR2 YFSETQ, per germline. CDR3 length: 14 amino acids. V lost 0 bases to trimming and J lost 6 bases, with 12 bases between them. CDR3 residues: CASSLDPTSAEAFF. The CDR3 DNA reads TGCGCCAGCAGCTTGGACCCCACGAGCGCTGAAGCTTTCTTT.